A single T cell receptor (beta chain) is shown here with its context. Antigen: not known. The CDR3 covers 14 residues. The germline CDR1 and CDR2 sequences are SEHNR and FQNEAQ (reference sequence). Deletions cut 4 bases from V and 9 bases from J, with 16 bases between. The sample comes from a study of T cell repertoires in cytomegalovirus infection. Study context: In the study, CMV epitopes included recently identified HLA-C-restricted and well-studied HLA-B-restricted ones.

Points from the study as a whole: Individuals carrying CMV plus the relevant HLA were identified by cumulative frequency of public TCR beta families.

TCRdb itself ran the reads through MiXCR, one entry per CDR3 protein. The repertoire holds about 890,000 distinct CDR3 sequences, with roughly 30% as singletons. The source was cultured CD8+ T cells from PBMCs, collected from culture after CMV antigen stimulation. The TCR sequence derives from a human donor in good health (CMV status not recorded). Some clones in this sample may be carry-over from other donors' samples. The chain is built from TRBV7-9 and TRBJ2-1, with D perhaps TRBD1 (6 bases). The CDR3 bases are TGTGCCAGCAGCTCGTGGGGGCAGGGCATTGAGCAGTTCTTC. Residues: CASSSWGQGIEQFF.